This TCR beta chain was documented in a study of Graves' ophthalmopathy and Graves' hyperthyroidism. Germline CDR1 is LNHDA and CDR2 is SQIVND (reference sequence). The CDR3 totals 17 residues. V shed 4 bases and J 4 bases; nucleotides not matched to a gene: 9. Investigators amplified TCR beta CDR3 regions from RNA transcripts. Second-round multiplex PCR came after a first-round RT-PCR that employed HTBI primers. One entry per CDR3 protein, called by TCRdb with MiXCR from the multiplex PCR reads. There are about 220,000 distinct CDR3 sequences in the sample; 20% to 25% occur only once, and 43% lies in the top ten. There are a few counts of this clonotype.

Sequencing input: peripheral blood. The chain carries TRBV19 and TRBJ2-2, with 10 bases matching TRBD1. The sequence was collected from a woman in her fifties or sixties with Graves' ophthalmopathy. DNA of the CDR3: TGTGCCAGTAGTAGCTTGGTGGGACAGGGGAGCACCGGGGAGCTGTTTTTT. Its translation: CASSSLVGQGSTGELFF.